The clone carrying this T cell receptor beta chain is categorized as medium-sized. With MiXCR, TCRdb called clones anew from the PCR reads. The sample holds around 15,000 clones, about 28% seen once. This CDR3 is built from 13 residues. Trimming shortened V by 0 bases and J by 13 bases, and 15 bases separated the two germline ends. Germline V CDR1 and CDR2: LGHDT, YNNKEL (reference sequence). This entry comes from a study of metastatic and nonmetastatic thyroid tumors. Study at large: Across blood and tumor or nodule tissue, repertoires from malignant and benign thyroid patients were compared with one another.

Thyroid surgery had not been preceded by any treatment in any patient. This chain connects TRBV3-1 to TRBJ1-2; tentative D call: TRBD1 (5 bases). The specimen was blood. This receptor was taken from a female donor with papillary thyroid cancer or a benign thyroid nodule (not recorded which). Some clones in this sample may be carry-over from other donors' samples. The CDR3 bases are TGTGCCAGCAGCCAAGATCGACGGGCCACAGGCACCTTC. It encodes CASSQDRRATGTF.